This T cell receptor (beta chain) comes out of a study of CD8+ T cells in alopecia areata. Across the whole study: Treated patients were dosed with oral tofacitinib, taking 5 to 10 mg twice daily. For treated patients, severity scores reflected the percentage of scalp area affected. Overall study results and limits: Scalp samples also yield sequences from resident alphabeta T cells of normal skin.

On this clone itself: Antigen: not known.

cDNA serving as the sequencing template came from extracted, reverse transcribed RNA. TCRdb's table, derived via immunoSEQ multiplex PCR, lists solely in-frame clones and lacks some. The table includes hundreds of thousands of clones, about three fifths detected once. Treatment indicated: oral pan-JAK inhibitor, 5-10 mg twice daily. Cell sorting on a FACSAria was used to separate CD4+ and CD8+ T cells from the PBMCs. The CDR3 has 14 amino acids. V was clipped by 5 bases and J by 2 bases; unmatched bases: 4. Germline-derived CDR1 and CDR2 are SGHAT and FQNNGV. The chain carries TRBV11-2 and TRBJ1-2, with TRBD1 matching 8 bases. The sample in question was CD4+ T cells sorted from blood, obtained at roughly week 53, from a patient treated with tofacitinib. The TCR was taken from a human donor with alopecia areata. CDR3 in amino acids: CASSTHRGNYGYTF. The DNA for the CDR3 is TGTGCCAGCAGCACCCACAGGGGGAACTATGGCTACACCTTC. Together with reference TRBV11-2 and TRBJ1-2, the CDR3 gives the full variable domain: EAGVAQSPRYKIIEKRQSVAFWCNPISGHATLYWYQQILGQGPKLLIQFQNNGVVDDSQLPKDRFSAERLKGVDSTLKIQPAKLEDSAVYLCASSTHRGNYGYTFGSGTRLTVV.